This is a list of T cell receptor beta chains from one sample in a study of Graves' ophthalmopathy and Graves' hyperthyroidism. TCRdb recomputed calls from the multiplex PCR reads with MiXCR, one row per CDR3 protein. The sample contains about 200,000 distinct CDR3 sequences, 25% to 35% of which appear only once. Specimen: peripheral blood. The receptor set was obtained from a man aged 45-65 years with Graves' ophthalmopathy. The CDR3 runs from the conserved cysteine through the conserved F or W. The D gene is left open where the match is weak. Some rows have no size entry. The others give once, few or many, or a class for an expanded clone.

TRBV2,TRBJ2-7,.,many,TGTGCCAGCAAGAAATCCCGGGACCCATCCTACGAGCAGTACTTC,CASKKSRDPSYEQYF
TRBV7-2,TRBJ2-4,TRBD1,few,TGTGCCAGCAGCTTATCGTTTACAGGGGACAGGGCCAAAAACATTCAGTACTTC,CASSLSFTGDRAKNIQYF
TRBV12-3/TRBV12-4,TRBJ2-7,.,.,TGTGCCAGCAGTTTAGGTCGGGGGAGTTTGCAGTACTTC,CASSLGRGSLQYF
TRBV10-1,TRBJ1-5,.,many,TGCGCCAGCAGTAAGTCCGGCCCGTCAGGGCCCCAGCATTTT,CASSKSGPSGPQHF
TRBV12-3/TRBV12-4,TRBJ1-2,.,.,TGTGCCAGCAGTTTGCCGGGGGTTGGCTACACCTTC,CASSLPGVGYTF
TRBV27,TRBJ2-5,TRBD1,many,TGTGCCAGCAGGAAGGGACAGGGATTCAAAGTTGGGGAGACCCAGTACTTC,CASRKGQGFKVGETQYF
TRBV7-8,TRBJ2-7,TRBD2,few,TGTGCCAGCAGCTCTAGGACTAGCGGGAGCGGCGAGCAGTACTTC,CASSSRTSGSGEQYF
TRBV28,TRBJ2-5,.,.,TGTGCCAGCAGGTTCTCCAGCAGGGGCCAAGAGACCCAGTACTTC,CASRFSSRGQETQYF
TRBV13,TRBJ2-5,.,many,TGTGCCAGCAGCGAAAGACCAGGTCAAAATAGAGAGACCCAGTACTTC,CASSERPGQNRETQYF
TRBV12-3/TRBV12-4,TRBJ1-2,.,.,TGTGCCAGCAGCCACCGGAGGCTCGGGGGCTACACCTTC,CASSHRRLGGYTF
TRBV6-1,TRBJ2-5,TRBD1,once,TGTGCCAGCAGTGACTTTCGACAGGGCCAAGAGACCCAGTACTTC,CASSDFRQGQETQYF
TRBV19,TRBJ1-2,TRBD1,many,TGTGCCAGTAGTATAGATGTAAGGGGGCTGGACTATGGCTACACCTTC,CASSIDVRGLDYGYTF
TRBV3-1,TRBJ1-1,.,many,TGTGCCAGCAGCCAAACCAGGGCCTTGAACACTGAAGCTTTCTTT,CASSQTRALNTEAFF
TRBV29-1,TRBJ1-1,.,many,TGCAGCGTTCGGGACCCCTCACGCGGAAACACTGAAGCTTTCTTT,CSVRDPSRGNTEAFF
TRBV7-2,TRBJ1-2,.,many,TGTGCCAGCAGCTTAGCCCGGGGTCTTAACTATGGCTACACCTTC,CASSLARGLNYGYTF
TRBV6-5,TRBJ2-7,TRBD2,.,TGTGCCAGCAGTTATTCGGGGACTACCATCTCCTACGAGCAGTACTTC,CASSYSGTTISYEQYF
TRBV18,TRBJ1-1,.,many,TGTGCCAGCTCACGGTCACAGGCAGAGTATGAAGCTTTCTTT,CASSRSQAEYEAFF
TRBV30,TRBJ2-5,.,many,TGTGCCTGGAGTGTCGCGCTTTTCGAGACCCAGTACTTC,CAWSVALFETQYF
TRBV6-1,TRBJ1-5,TRBD1,.,TGTGCCAGCAGTGGCCGGGACAGGGGAGGTCAGCCCCAGCATTTT,CASSGRDRGGQPQHF
TRBV12-5,TRBJ1-1,.,.,TGTGCTAGTGGTTCAGGCCGGGAAGCTTTCTTT,CASGSGREAFF